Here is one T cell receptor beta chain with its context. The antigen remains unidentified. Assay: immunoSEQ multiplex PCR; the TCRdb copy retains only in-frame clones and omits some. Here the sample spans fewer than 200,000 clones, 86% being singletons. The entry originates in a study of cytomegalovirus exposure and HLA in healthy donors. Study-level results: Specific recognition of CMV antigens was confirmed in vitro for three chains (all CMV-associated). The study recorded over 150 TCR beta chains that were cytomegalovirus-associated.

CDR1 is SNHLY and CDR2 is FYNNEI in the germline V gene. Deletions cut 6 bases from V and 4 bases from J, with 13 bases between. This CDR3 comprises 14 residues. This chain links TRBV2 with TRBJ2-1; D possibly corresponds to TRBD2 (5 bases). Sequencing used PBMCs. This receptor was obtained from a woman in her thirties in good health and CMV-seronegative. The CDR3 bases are TGTGCCAGCAGCTTCGAGGACTGGTACAATGAGCAGTTCTTC. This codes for CASSFEDWYNEQFF.